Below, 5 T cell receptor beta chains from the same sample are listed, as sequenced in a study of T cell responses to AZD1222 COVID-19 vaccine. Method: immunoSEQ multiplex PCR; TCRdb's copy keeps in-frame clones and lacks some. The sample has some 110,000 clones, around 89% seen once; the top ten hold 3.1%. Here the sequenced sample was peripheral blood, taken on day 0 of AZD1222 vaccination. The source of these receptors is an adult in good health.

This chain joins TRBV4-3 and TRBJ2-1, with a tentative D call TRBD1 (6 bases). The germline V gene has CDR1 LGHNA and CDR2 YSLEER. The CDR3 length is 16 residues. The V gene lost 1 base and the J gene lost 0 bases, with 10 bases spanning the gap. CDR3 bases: TGCGCCAGCAGCCAAGGACAGGACAGCTCCTACAATGAGCAGTTCTTC. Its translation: CASSQGQDSSYNEQFF.

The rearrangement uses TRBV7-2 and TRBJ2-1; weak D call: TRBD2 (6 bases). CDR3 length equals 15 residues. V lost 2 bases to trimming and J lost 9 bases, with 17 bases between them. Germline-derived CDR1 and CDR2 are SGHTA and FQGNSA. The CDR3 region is CASSLSTGDFGEQFF. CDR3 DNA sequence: TGTGCCAGCAGCTTAAGCACGGGGGATTTTGGTGAGCAGTTCTTC.

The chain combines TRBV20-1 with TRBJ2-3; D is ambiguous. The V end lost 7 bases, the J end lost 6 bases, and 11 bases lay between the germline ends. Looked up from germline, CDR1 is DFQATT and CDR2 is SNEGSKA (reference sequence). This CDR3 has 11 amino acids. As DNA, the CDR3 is TGCAGTGTTGGGCCCGGGGATACGCAGTATTTT. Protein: CSVGPGDTQYF.

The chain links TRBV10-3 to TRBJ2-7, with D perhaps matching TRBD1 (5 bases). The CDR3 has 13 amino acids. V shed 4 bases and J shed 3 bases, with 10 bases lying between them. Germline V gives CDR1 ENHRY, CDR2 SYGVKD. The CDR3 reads CAISGADSYEQYF. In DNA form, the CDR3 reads TGTGCCATCAGTGGCGCTGACAGCTACGAGCAGTACTTC.

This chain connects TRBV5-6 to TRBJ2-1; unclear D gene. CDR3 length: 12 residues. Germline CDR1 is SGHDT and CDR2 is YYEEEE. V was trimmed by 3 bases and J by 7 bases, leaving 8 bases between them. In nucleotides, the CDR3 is TGTGCCAGCAGCTACGGGTTGAATGAGCAGTTCTTC. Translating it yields CASSYGLNEQFF.